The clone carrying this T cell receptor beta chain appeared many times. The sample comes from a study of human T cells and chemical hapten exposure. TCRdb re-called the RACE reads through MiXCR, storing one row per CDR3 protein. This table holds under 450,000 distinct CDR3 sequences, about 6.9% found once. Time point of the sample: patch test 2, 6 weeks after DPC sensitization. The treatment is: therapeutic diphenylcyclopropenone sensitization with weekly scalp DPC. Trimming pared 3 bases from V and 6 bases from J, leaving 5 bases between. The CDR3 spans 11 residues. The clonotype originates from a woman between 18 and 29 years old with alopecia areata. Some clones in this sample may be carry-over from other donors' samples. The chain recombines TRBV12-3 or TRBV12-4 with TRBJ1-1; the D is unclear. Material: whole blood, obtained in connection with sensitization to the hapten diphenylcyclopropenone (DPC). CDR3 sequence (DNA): TGTGCCAGCAGTTTTATCGCTGAAGCTTTCTTT. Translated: CASSFIAEAFF.